A single sample gave rise to the 6 T cell receptor beta chains below, sequenced in a study of blood T cell repertoires in COVID-19. Sequenced by immunoSEQ multiplex PCR; TCRdb stores in-frame clones only, minus some. This table holds 150,000 to 200,000 clones, about 85% found once. The sequencing sample was made of peripheral blood. The origin of the receptors is a woman older than 75 in a cohort sampled during active or convalescent COVID-19.

The chain couples TRBV18 to TRBJ1-2; possibly TRBD1 for D (5 bases). Between the trimmed V and J ends, which lost 1 base and 4 bases, there was a span of 10 bases. There are 14 residues in the CDR3. Per the germline V gene, CDR1 is KGHSH and CDR2 is LQKENI. The CDR3 DNA sequence: TGTGCCAGCTCACCACAGGGGTGGGGCTATGGCTACACCTTC. This translates into CASSPQGWGYGYTF.

The genes are TRBV19 and TRBJ2-1, with 13 positions matching TRBD2. This CDR3 is built from 18 residues. V shed 3 bases, J shed 8 bases, and the junction held 13 bases outside the gene matches. CDR1 and CDR2 from the germline V gene are LNHDA and SQIVND (reference sequence). CDR3 bases: TGTGCCAGTAGTATCGGATCACTAGCGGGAGGGATTGTGGATGAGCAGTTCTTC. It codes for CASSIGSLAGGIVDEQFF.

This chain joins TRBV7-8 and TRBJ2-7; TRBD1 agrees at 7 bases. The CDR3 has 14 amino acids. The ends lost 2 bases at V and 3 bases at J; junction bases unmatched: 4. Germline V gives CDR1 SGHVS, CDR2 FQNEAQ. CDR3 sequence reads: CASSLTTGHYEQYV. CDR3 in DNA: TGTGCCAGCAGCTTAACGACAGGGCACTACGAGCAGTACGTC.

The rearrangement joins TRBV7-9 to TRBJ2-1; perhaps TRBD2 as D (5 bases). The CDR3 extends over 16 amino acids. Per germline, CDR1 SEHNR and CDR2 FQNEAQ (reference sequence). V lost 4 bases and J lost 0, with 13 bases in between. CDR3 nucleotides: TGTGCCAGCAGCTCCTGGAGCGGACTCTCCTACAATGAGCAGTTCTTC. Translating it yields CASSSWSGLSYNEQFF.

The rearrangement joins TRBV7-2 to TRBJ2-1; perhaps TRBD1 as D (6 bases). Looked up from germline, CDR1 is SGHTA and CDR2 is FQGNSA. CDR3 length equals 15 residues. Deletions cut 5 bases from V and 2 bases from J, with 13 bases between. CDR3 in DNA: TGTGCCAGCAGCAAAACAGGGTTCCCCTACAATGAGCAGTTCTTC. Protein product: CASSKTGFPYNEQFF.

The J gene is TRBJ2-2, the V gene TRBV19; unclear D gene. There are 15 residues in the CDR3. V was cut by 2 bases and J by 0 bases, with 7 bases left in between. The germline V gene has CDR1 LNHDA and CDR2 SQIVND (reference sequence). Here the CDR3 reads CASSIQSANTGELFF. As DNA, the CDR3 is TGTGCCAGTAGTATACAGTCCGCGAACACCGGGGAGCTGTTTTTT.